This T cell receptor (beta chain) came from a study of cytomegalovirus exposure and HLA in healthy donors. Study summary: Previous work identified roughly 120 million unique TCR beta sequences from some 170 million T cells. Samples from HLA-typed donors yielded 85 million to 95 million unique TCRs in an early data release. The study, taken as a whole, reports: There was a cluster of highly shared sequence variants that was likely a sequencing artifact.

The PCR ran on 60 Vbeta and 13 Jbeta primers. The assay was immunoSEQ multiplex PCR, and TCRdb's table has in-frame clones only and misses some. This sample has about 120,000 clones, with around three quarters found just once. With respect to this clone: What it binds is unknown.

The TCR comes from a woman in her thirties or forties in good health and CMV-seropositive. Sequenced input: PBMCs.

The CDR3 region has the DNA TGTGCCAGCAGTTTGAGGCAGATGAACACTGAAGCTTTCTTT. Amino acid sequence: CASSLRQMNTEAFF. The rearrangement joins TRBV27 to TRBJ1-1; no definite D call. V was clipped by 3 bases and J by 0 bases, with 8 bases between them. The CDR3 length is 14 residues. Per the germline V gene, CDR1 is MNHEY and CDR2 is SMNVEV (reference sequence).